The following is a TCR beta chain sequence with its context. The PCR ran on 60 Vbeta and 13 Jbeta primers. Assay used: immunoSEQ multiplex PCR; TCRdb lists only in-frame clones, some missing. The sample consists of 100,000 or so clones, 55% to 80% of them appearing once. V was cut by 1 base and J by 5 bases, with 15 bases left in between. The CDR3 spans 15 residues. Germline CDR1 is SGHAT and CDR2 is FQNNGV. The entry originates in a study of cytomegalovirus exposure and HLA in healthy donors. No record was made of this donor's CMV serostatus. Sequenced input: PBMCs. The source of this sequence is a human donor in good health. The rearrangement uses TRBV11-2 and TRBJ2-7; TRBD2 might be the D (6 bases). CDR3 in amino acids: CASSLGGGRSNEQYF. As DNA, the CDR3 is TGTGCCAGCAGCTTAGGGGGAGGCAGGAGCAACGAGCAGTACTTC.